This is a list of T cell receptor beta chains from one sample in a study of blood T cell repertoires in COVID-19. Method: immunoSEQ multiplex PCR; TCRdb's copy keeps in-frame clones and lacks some. Of 250,000 to 300,000 clones listed, 80% to 90% were seen once; the top ten hold roughly 3.7%. Sequencing was performed on peripheral blood. Receptor source: a middle-aged woman with acute or convalescent COVID-19. The CDR3 runs from the conserved cysteine through the conserved F or W. The D gene is left open where the match is weak. Some rows mark clone size as missing; the rest say once, few, many or name a class of expanded clone.

TRBJ2-1,.,.,TRBV27,CASRGMEYNEQFF,TGTGCCAGCCGGGGGATGGAGTACAATGAGCAGTTCTTC
TRBJ1-1,.,TRBD1,TRBV4-1,CASSQVGTGGSEAFF,TGCGCCAGCAGCCAAGTAGGGACAGGGGGCTCTGAAGCTTTCTTT
TRBJ1-2,.,TRBD1,TRBV15,CATSETGGSGYTF,TGTGCCACCAGCGAGACAGGGGGATCTGGCTACACCTTC
TRBJ1-4,.,TRBD1,TRBV30,CAWGGQNNEKLFF,TGTGCCTGGGGGGGACAGAATAATGAAAAACTGTTTTTT
TRBJ1-4,few,.,TRBV6-4,CASSRRQAFIMKELFF,TGTGCCAGCAGTCGGAGACAGGCTTTTATAATGAAGGAACTGTTTTTT
TRBJ2-1,.,TRBD1,TRBV9,CASSVVSGGVNEQFF,TGTGCCAGCAGCGTAGTTTCAGGGGGCGTGAATGAGCAGTTCTTC
TRBJ1-2,.,.,TRBV6-5,CARRGGTTNYGYTF,TGTGCCAGAAGGGGGGGGACCACTAACTATGGCTACACCTTC
TRBJ1-1,.,.,TRBV11-3,CASSLLYRTEAFF,TGTGCCAGCAGCTTATTATACAGGACTGAAGCTTTCTTT
TRBJ1-1,.,.,TRBV19,CASQKWEANTEAFF,TGTGCCAGTCAGAAGTGGGAGGCGAACACTGAAGCTTTCTTT
TRBJ1-2,few,TRBD1,TRBV2,CASTPTGGYGYTF,TGTGCCAGCACTCCGACAGGGGGCTATGGCTACACCTTC
TRBJ1-2,.,.,TRBV7-2,CASSFPNYGYTF,TGTGCCAGCAGCTTCCCGAACTATGGCTACACCTTC
TRBJ1-4,.,.,TRBV5-6,CASSSYDGNEKLFF,TGTGCCAGCAGCTCATACGACGGGAATGAAAAACTGTTTTTT
TRBJ1-2,once,TRBD1,TRBV7-4,CASSFGPPTGLTLYGYTF,TGTGCCAGCAGCTTCGGCCCCCCGACAGGGCTAACACTCTATGGCTACACCTTC
TRBJ1-1,.,.,TRBV27,CASSLAENTEAFF,TGTGCCAGCAGTTTGGCAGAGAACACTGAAGCTTTCTTT
TRBJ1-1,.,TRBD1,TRBV11-2,CASSLATGGSEAFF,TGTGCCAGCAGCTTAGCGACAGGGGGATCTGAAGCTTTCTTT
TRBJ1-1,.,.,TRBV19,CASSPRESEAFF,TGTGCCAGTAGCCCAAGGGAGTCTGAAGCTTTCTTT
TRBJ1-1,.,TRBD1,TRBV5-1,CASSLSTGGGTEAFF,TGCGCCAGCAGCCTGTCGACAGGGGGAGGCACTGAAGCTTTCTTT
TRBJ2-1,.,TRBD2,TRBV5-4,CASSPDTSGGEWEQFF,TGTGCCAGCAGTCCAGACACTAGCGGGGGGGAATGGGAGCAGTTCTTC
TRBJ1-3,.,TRBD1,TRBV7-9,CASSSRDRHGNTIYF,TGTGCCAGCAGCTCCCGGGACAGGCATGGAAACACCATATATTTT
TRBJ1-2,.,TRBD1,TRBV24-1,CATSDPGTGGTIGGYTF,TGTGCCACCAGTGATCCCGGGACAGGGGGCACGATAGGTGGCTACACCTTC
TRBJ2-1,.,.,TRBV7-9,CASSPPFDFSSYNEQFF,TGTGCCAGCAGCCCCCCGTTTGATTTCAGCTCCTACAATGAGCAGTTCTTC
TRBJ1-2,.,.,TRBV3-1/TRBV3-2,CASSQGPRGFYGYTF,TGTGCCAGCAGCCAAGGCCCCAGGGGCTTCTATGGCTACACCTTC
TRBJ1-1,.,.,TRBV20-1,CSAPDSDF,TGCAGTGCTCCGGACAGCGACTTT
TRBJ1-3,.,TRBD1,TRBV5-4,CASSARDRGNTIYF,TGTGCCAGCAGCGCCCGGGACAGGGGAAACACCATATATTTT